The TCR beta chain described here comes from a study of blood T cell repertoires in COVID-19. Overall study: The United States, Italy and Spain supplied acute and convalescent COVID-19 samples. Sources were T cells, B-cell-depleted T cells, or PBMCs; the material itself was cDNA or gDNA.

Per the study methods: Scientists estimated how many nucleated cells there were by amplifying reference gene primers. Repertoires were generated with immunoSEQ multiplex PCR, while TCRdb's copy carries only in-frame clones and drops some. Clone size and the V and J calls come from that table; the DNA yielded D and trimming. The sample lists 200,000 to 250,000 clones, approximately 84% seen once, with roughly 4.5% in the top ten. V was cut by 8 bases and J by 8 bases, with 12 bases left in between. This CDR3 has 11 residues. In germline, CDR1 is DFQATT, CDR2 SNEGSKA (reference sequence). The rearrangement links TRBV20-1 to TRBJ2-2, with D unresolved. The sample consisted of peripheral blood. The sequence was obtained from a man aged 45 to 65 with acute or convalescent COVID-19. The CDR3 DNA follows: TGCAGTACCGGTATTAGAGGGGAGCTGTTTTTT. It encodes CSTGIRGELFF.